These 17 T cell receptor beta chains originate from one sample sequenced in a study of immune evolution from preneoplasia to lung adenocarcinoma. The method was immunoSEQ multiplex PCR; TCRdb's version includes in-frame clones alone and lacks a portion of them. Of fewer than 6,000 clones in the sample, 70% to 90% were seen once. The source material was FFPE invasive lung adenocarcinoma tissue. The receptors come from a person in their fifties with lung adenocarcinoma.

V is TRBV6-5 and J is TRBJ1-5; 8 nucleotides match TRBD1. The CDR3 covers 15 residues. Trimming cost V 3 bases and J 6 bases; bases outside gene matches: 7. Germline V gene lookup returns CDR1 MNHEY and CDR2 SVGAGI. The CDR3 nucleotides read TGTGCCAGCAGTTATGGACAGGGTACGGGTCAGCCCCAGCATTTT. Translated, it gives CASSYGQGTGQPQHF.

The V gene is TRBV30, the J gene TRBJ2-2; D assignment may be TRBD1 or TRBD2 (5 bases each). Between the trimmed V and J ends, which lost 2 bases and 7 bases, there was a span of 11 bases. Germline V gene data show CDR1 as GTSNPN and CDR2 as SVGIG (reference sequence). This CDR3 region has 13 residues. The CDR3 nucleotides are TGTGCCTGGAGTAAGAGGGGTGGCGGGGAGCTGTTTTTT. It is translated as CAWSKRGGGELFF.

The chain joins TRBV7-2 to TRBJ2-7, with 7 bases lining up with TRBD1. Germline V lookup: CDR1 SGHTA, CDR2 FQGNSA. J was trimmed by 2 bases and V by 3 bases; bases with no gene match: 1. This CDR3 spans 13 amino acids. Here the CDR3 DNA reads TGTGCCAGCAGCTTCGGGACAGCCTACGAGCAGTACTTC. It specifies CASSFGTAYEQYF.

This clone was recorded only once. J is TRBJ1-5 and V is TRBV2; 7 bases fit TRBD1. The CDR3 extends over 15 amino acids. The germline V gene has CDR1 SNHLY and CDR2 FYNNEI. J gave up 3 bases and V 6 bases, and 8 bases lay outside the gene matches. This CDR3 is CASSETGSANQPQHF. The CDR3 region has the DNA TGTGCCAGCAGCGAGACAGGGTCCGCCAATCAGCCCCAGCATTTT.

The rearrangement uses TRBV11-2 and TRBJ2-5; 7 bases align to TRBD2. Germline CDR1 reads SGHAT; CDR2 reads FQNNGV. J gave up 5 bases and V 3 bases, and 6 bases lay outside the gene matches. The CDR3 runs to 14 residues. Written as DNA, the CDR3 is TGTGCCAGCAGCTTTGTGGGAGCGGGGGAGACCCAGTACTTC. It yields the protein CASSFVGAGETQYF.

V usage is TRBV6-5 and J usage is TRBJ2-1; 9 bases match TRBD2. V lost 0 bases to trimming and J lost 1 base; unmatched junction nucleotides: 1. The CDR3 length is 16 residues. Germline V CDR1 and CDR2: MNHEY, SVGAGI. CDR3 in DNA: TGTGCCAGCAGTTACTCGAGCGGGAGGTCCTACAATGAGCAGTTCTTC. This sequence encodes CASSYSSGRSYNEQFF.

This clone was found once. V and J are TRBV28 and TRBJ2-7, with D perhaps being TRBD1 or TRBD2 (5 bases each). CDR1 MDHEN and CDR2 SYDVKM come from the germline V gene. The length of the CDR3 is 12 residues. The germline V and J ends were trimmed by 3 bases and 4 bases, with 7 bases remaining between them. CDR3 DNA sequence: TGTGCCAGCAGTTTCGGGACGTACGAGCAGTACTTC. It yields the protein CASSFGTYEQYF. Together with reference TRBV28 and TRBJ2-7, the CDR3 gives the full variable domain: DVKVTQSSRYLVKRTGEKVFLECVQDMDHENMFWYRQDPGLGLRLIYFSYDVKMKEKGDIPEGYSVSREKKERFSLILESASTNQTSMYLCASSFGTYEQYFGPGTRLTVT.

This sequence joins TRBV9 and TRBJ2-3; the D gene could be TRBD1 or TRBD2 (5 bases each). The CDR3 is 16 residues long. Deletions cut 4 bases from V and 2 bases from J, with 17 bases between. Germline values: CDR1 SGDLS, CDR2 YYNGEE. The CDR3 sequence: CASSPRDGGTTDTQYF. The CDR3 bases are TGTGCCAGCAGCCCTCGGGACGGAGGAACCACAGATACGCAGTATTTT.

V and J are TRBV11-3 and TRBJ2-1, with D perhaps matching TRBD1 (6 bases). Between the trimmed V and J ends, which lost 3 bases and 9 bases, there was a span of 15 bases. This CDR3 has 14 residues. Germline V gene data show CDR1 as SGHNT and CDR2 as YENEEA. In DNA form, the CDR3 reads TGTGCCAGCAGCTTTGGGGGCAGCAGGGTTGAGCAGTTCTTC. Translation gives CASSFGGSRVEQFF.

The chain carries TRBV20-1 and TRBJ2-3; D unclear. The CDR3 runs to 11 residues. Trimming removed 6 bases at V and 6 bases at J, with 10 bases between. Germline CDR1 DFQATT, CDR2 SNEGSKA (reference sequence). The chain's CDR3 is CSAGFADTQYF. The CDR3 DNA reads as TGCAGTGCAGGCTTTGCTGATACGCAGTATTTT.

The genes are TRBV19 and TRBJ1-4; D remains unclear. The CDR3 totals 15 residues. The germline CDR1 and CDR2 sequences are LNHDA and SQIVND (reference sequence). Trimming shortened V by 5 bases and J by 8 bases, and 18 bases separated the two germline ends. CDR3 loop: CASSPRTLPGEKLFF. CDR3 nucleotides: TGTGCCAGTAGTCCGCGGACCCTCCCGGGGGAAAAACTGTTTTTT.

The V gene is TRBV5-6, the J gene TRBJ1-1, with 8 bases matching TRBD1. The CDR3 covers 15 residues. Per the germline V gene, CDR1 is SGHDT and CDR2 is YYEEEE. The J segment lost 7 bases and the V segment lost 1 base, leaving 9 bases of the junction unmatched. Written as DNA, the CDR3 is TGTGCCAGCAGCTTGTTGGGGACAGGAGATTTTGAAGCTTTCTTT. This codes for CASSLLGTGDFEAFF. Combining the CDR3 with reference TRBV5-6 and TRBJ1-1 gives the whole variable domain DAGVTQSPTHLIKTRGQQVTLRCSPKSGHDTVSWYQQALGQGPQFIFQYYEEEERQRGNFPDRFSGHQFPNYSSELNVNALLLGDSALYLCASSLLGTGDFEAFFGQGTRLTVV.

The genes are TRBV6-6 and TRBJ2-7; no reliable D call. This CDR3 spans 11 amino acids. CDR1 and CDR2 (germline): MNHNY, SVGAGI (reference sequence). The ends were cut back, 2 bases at V and 7 bases at J, with 6 bases in the middle. For the CDR3, the DNA is TGTGCCAGCAGTTACGCGATAGAGCAGTACTTC. Protein: CASSYAIEQYF.

V and J are TRBV4-3 and TRBJ2-2; D may be TRBD1 (6 bases). Germline loops: CDR1 LGHNA, CDR2 YSLEER. The V end lost 0 bases, the J end lost 4 bases, and 12 bases lay between the germline ends. The CDR3 totals 16 residues. CDR3 loop: CASSQEGGRGTGELFF. In DNA form, the CDR3 reads TGCGCCAGCAGCCAAGAGGGCGGCAGGGGCACCGGGGAGCTGTTTTTT.

The chain uses TRBV28 and TRBJ2-5; 11 bases align to TRBD2. This CDR3 region has 14 residues. CDR1 and CDR2 (germline): MDHEN, SYDVKM. J gave up 6 bases and V 6 bases, and 6 bases lay outside the gene matches. CDR3 coding DNA: TGTGCCAGCAGGCAACTAGCGGGAGAAAAGACCCAGTACTTC. Protein sequence: CASRQLAGEKTQYF.

The chain has TRBV7-9 and TRBJ1-2; 10 bases agree with TRBD1. V gave up 2 bases and J gave up 8 bases; unmatched junction bases: 5. The CDR3 contains 14 residues. CDR1 and CDR2 (germline): SEHNR, FQNEAQ (reference sequence). The DNA of the CDR3 is TGTGCCAGCAGCTTATCGGACAGGGGGGGCGGCTACACCTTC. As protein: CASSLSDRGGGYTF.

This clone has a handful of counts. J is TRBJ2-3 and V is TRBV4-1, with a possible D match to TRBD1 (7 bases). V dropped 0 bases and J dropped 4 bases, with 14 bases sitting between them. CDR3 length: 16 amino acids. Germline CDR1 reads MGHRA; CDR2 reads YSYEKL. The CDR3 reads CASSQDPGGKADTQYF. The DNA for the CDR3 is TGCGCCAGCAGCCAAGACCCAGGGGGGAAAGCAGATACGCAGTATTTT.